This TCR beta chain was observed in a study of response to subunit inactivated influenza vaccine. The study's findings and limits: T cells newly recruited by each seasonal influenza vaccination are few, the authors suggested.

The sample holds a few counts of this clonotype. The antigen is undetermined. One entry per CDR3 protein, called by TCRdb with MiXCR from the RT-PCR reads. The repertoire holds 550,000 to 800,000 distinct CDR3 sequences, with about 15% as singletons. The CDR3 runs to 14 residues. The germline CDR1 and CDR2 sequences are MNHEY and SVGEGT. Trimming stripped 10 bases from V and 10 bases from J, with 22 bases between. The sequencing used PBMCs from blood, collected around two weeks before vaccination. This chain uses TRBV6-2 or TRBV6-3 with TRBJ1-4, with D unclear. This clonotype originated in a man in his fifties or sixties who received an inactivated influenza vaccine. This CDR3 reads CATSNGPSEGKLFF. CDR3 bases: TGTGCCACCTCCAACGGACCGAGTGAAGGAAAACTGTTTTTT.